The T cell receptor beta chain under discussion was sequenced for a study of T cells in Graves' hyperthyroidism and ophthalmopathy. General study points: Separating ophthalmopathy from stable hyperthyroidism was achieved by a 13 V-J model.

This clonotype was counted at least ten times. Its antigen is not known. Graves' hyperthyroidism without ophthalmopathy progression within 18 months was termed stable. Diagnosis of hyperthyroidism was new in patients aged 18 to 65, and its duration was under 2 months. The authors took PBMCs from roughly 9.5 ml fresh peripheral blood. This CDR3 comprises 14 residues. J lost 6 bases, V lost 8 bases, and 12 bases had no gene match. Germline V gene sequence: CDR1 MNHNS, CDR2 SASEGT. The source material, RNA transcripts, was used to amplify TCR beta CDR3 regions. In the first-round RT-PCR of the TCR CDR3, the HTBI primer set was used. TCRdb used MiXCR to reprocess the multiplex PCR reads, holding one entry per CDR3 protein. The repertoire holds a few hundred thousand distinct CDR3 sequences, roughly 14% seen once, with roughly 6.6% in the top ten.

The rearrangement uses TRBV6-1 and TRBJ2-7, with TRBD2 matching over 8 bases. This TCR derives from a young woman with Graves' hyperthyroidism. The sample taken for sequencing was blood. The CDR3: CASQTSVRGSEQYF. CDR3 in DNA: TGTGCCAGCCAGACTAGCGTCCGAGGTTCCGAGCAGTACTTC.